This TCR beta chain was obtained from a study of cytomegalovirus exposure and HLA in healthy donors. The primer mix had 60 Vbeta and 13 Jbeta primers. Here immunoSEQ multiplex PCR was the method, and the copy in TCRdb shows in-frame clones only, minus some. The table lists roughly 170,000 clones, 80% of them singletons. V lost 0 bases and J 5 bases, leaving 5 bases between the germline ends. This CDR3 region has 13 residues. Germline V gives CDR1 MNHEY, CDR2 SMNVEV (reference sequence). The source of this sequence is a young man in good health and CMV-seropositive. Sequenced material: PBMCs. The gene calls are TRBV27 and TRBJ1-3; tentatively, D is TRBD1 (5 bases). CDR3 nucleotide sequence: TGTGCCAGCAGTTTATCGGGGCGAAACACCATATATTTT. This sequence encodes CASSLSGRNTIYF.